This is a list of T cell receptor beta chains from one sample in a study of response to subunit inactivated influenza vaccine. TCRdb reprocessed the RT-PCR reads via MiXCR and lists one record per CDR3 protein. The sample records 500,000 to 600,000 distinct CDR3 sequences, about an eighth being singletons. The sequencing here drew on PBMCs from blood, taken on the day of vaccination. The receptor set was obtained from a man in his fifties who received an inactivated influenza vaccine. CDR3s include the opening cysteine and the closing phenylalanine or tryptophan. Each record gives: clone size, V gene, J gene, D gene, CDR3 protein, CDR3 DNA. D genes are given only for firm matches. The size field is filled for only some rows; it gives once, few, many or a size class.

>NA|TRBV27|TRBJ2-1|NA
CASSFNRGITYNEQFF
TGTGCCAGCAGTTTCAATCGCGGAATCACCTACAATGAGCAGTTCTTC
>many|TRBV6-2/TRBV6-3|TRBJ1-1|NA
CASSQLRGRNTEAFF
TGTGCCAGCAGTCAACTGAGGGGCCGGAACACTGAAGCTTTCTTT
>few|TRBV27|TRBJ1-2|NA
CASRDRAHYGYTF
TGTGCCAGCAGGGACAGAGCTCACTATGGCTACACCTTC
>few|TRBV4-2|TRBJ2-1|TRBD2
CASSQDLSGVHNEQFF
TGTGCCAGCAGCCAAGATCTCAGCGGGGTGCACAATGAGCAGTTCTTC
>few|TRBV28|TRBJ2-7|NA
CASSAGREQYF
TGTGCCAGCAGTGCAGGGAGGGAGCAGTACTTC
>few|TRBV30|TRBJ2-2|TRBD2
CAQRPAGGSNTGELFF
TGTGCCCAACGCCCAGCGGGGGGATCGAACACCGGGGAGCTGTTTTTT
>NA|TRBV20-1|TRBJ2-7|NA
CSAGEGGSLYEQYF
TGCAGTGCCGGGGAAGGGGGGAGTCTTTACGAGCAGTACTTC
>NA|TRBV11-2|TRBJ2-1|NA
CASSTGPSVSSYNEQFF
TGTGCCAGCAGTACCGGACCGAGTGTAAGCTCCTACAATGAGCAGTTCTTC
>few|TRBV5-1|TRBJ2-3|TRBD2
CASSLPGGTGGSTDTQYF
TGCGCCAGCAGCTTGCCGGGAGGGACGGGTGGAAGCACAGATACGCAGTATTTT
>few|TRBV5-1|TRBJ2-7|NA
CASSFTTAGYEQYF
TGCGCCAGCAGCTTCACTACAGCGGGCTACGAGCAGTACTTC
>NA|TRBV7-3|TRBJ2-4|TRBD2
CASSLTRDVPLAVAKNIQYF
TGTGCCAGCAGCTTAACCCGGGACGTGCCCCTAGCGGTGGCCAAAAACATTCAGTACTTC
>many|TRBV29-1|TRBJ2-7|TRBD2
CSVGTSGNSYEQYF
TGCAGCGTTGGGACTAGCGGAAACTCCTACGAGCAGTACTTC
>NA|TRBV11-1|TRBJ1-3|NA
CASSARQRVGVHSGNTIYF
TGTGCCAGCAGCGCCCGACAAAGGGTGGGTGTACACTCTGGAAACACCATATATTTT
>few|TRBV4-3|TRBJ2-5|TRBD2
CASSQIWSGEETQYF
TGCGCCAGCAGCCAAATATGGAGCGGGGAAGAGACCCAGTACTTC
>few|TRBV30|TRBJ2-1|NA
CAWTRGNEQFF
TGTGCCTGGACACGAGGGAATGAGCAGTTCTTC
>few|TRBV19|TRBJ2-3|TRBD2
CASSIDGASGSRDTQYF
TGTGCCAGTAGTATAGATGGGGCTAGCGGGAGCAGAGATACGCAGTATTTT
>NA|TRBV7-9|TRBJ2-2|TRBD2
CASSLQTSGPNTGELFF
TGTGCCAGCAGCTTACAGACTAGCGGGCCGAACACCGGGGAGCTGTTTTTT
>NA|TRBV12-3/TRBV12-4|TRBJ2-1|NA
CASSLHAGGRYNEQFF
TGTGCCAGCAGTTTGCACGCTGGGGGACGGTACAATGAGCAGTTCTTC
>many|TRBV20-1|TRBJ2-1|NA
CSASAGRYSYNEQFF
TGCAGTGCTTCCGCTGGACGTTACTCCTACAATGAGCAGTTCTTC
>once|TRBV19|TRBJ2-1|TRBD2
CASTASSGTGSYNEQFF
TGTGCCAGTACCGCGTCTAGCGGGACTGGCTCCTACAATGAGCAGTTCTTC
>few|TRBV20-1|TRBJ2-1|TRBD2
CSAKRPGLLYNEQFF
TGCAGTGCCAAGCGACCGGGACTACTATACAATGAGCAGTTCTTC
>NA|TRBV7-9|TRBJ1-1|NA
CASSLDEVTEAFF
TGTGCCAGCAGCTTAGATGAGGTCACTGAAGCTTTCTTT
>few|TRBV10-1|TRBJ1-1|NA
CATQENTEAFF
TGCGCCACCCAGGAGAACACTGAAGCTTTCTTT
>once|TRBV20-1|TRBJ2-2|TRBD2
CSATRGLEYPGELFF
TGCAGTGCTACCCGGGGACTAGAGTATCCCGGGGAGCTGTTTTTT
>many|TRBV27|TRBJ2-3|NA
CASSLSIGQSTDTQYF
TGTGCCAGCAGTTTAAGTATCGGCCAGAGCACAGATACGCAGTATTTT
>few|TRBV10-3|TRBJ2-1|TRBD2
CAISAFGTSGGDEQFF
TGTGCCATCAGTGCCTTCGGGACTAGCGGGGGTGATGAGCAGTTCTTC
>NA|TRBV4-1|TRBJ2-1|TRBD2
CASSQSSGRGTNEQFF
TGCGCCAGCAGCCAATCTAGCGGGAGGGGCACCAATGAGCAGTTCTTC
>NA|TRBV20-1|TRBJ1-5|NA
CSARELAGGDQPQHF
TGCAGTGCTAGAGAACTCGCGGGGGGCGATCAGCCCCAGCATTTT
>NA|TRBV24-1|TRBJ2-5|TRBD1
CATSDLDRGDQETQYF
TGTGCCACCAGTGACCTGGACAGGGGCGATCAAGAGACCCAGTACTTC
>NA|TRBV20-1|TRBJ2-7|NA
CSASSRFAYEQYF
TGCAGTGCTAGTTCGCGGTTCGCCTACGAGCAGTACTTC
>NA|TRBV15|TRBJ2-5|NA
CATSRDLEDSQETQYF
TGTGCCACCAGCAGAGATCTAGAGGACTCACAAGAGACCCAGTACTTC
>NA|TRBV20-1|TRBJ2-3|TRBD2
CSADRVGASGGRTDTQYF
TGCAGTGCCGACCGGGTTGGGGCTAGCGGGGGTCGAACAGATACGCAGTATTTT
>few|TRBV29-1|TRBJ2-2|TRBD2
CSAATSGRSVTGELFF
TGCAGCGCCGCGACTAGCGGGAGATCGGTCACCGGGGAGCTGTTTTTT